This is a list of T cell receptor beta chains from one sample in a study of T cells in tuberculosis. Sequenced by immunoSEQ multiplex PCR; TCRdb stores in-frame clones only, minus some. The table has nearly 60,000 clones, over 75% seen once; the top ten hold roughly 22%. The sequenced sample consisted of CD1b-GMM tetramer-negative cells sorted from PBMCs. Receptors originate from an adult woman with latent tuberculosis. Each CDR3 is given with its conserved first and last residue. The order of the fields is J gene, V gene, CDR3 protein.

>TRBJ2-7|TRBV4-2
CASSQEDRGSSYEQYF
>TRBJ2-3|TRBV7-2
CASSLSVSSTSTDTQYF
>TRBJ2-3|TRBV2
CASSRLAVADTQYF
>TRBJ2-1|TRBV6-4
CASTGTSGPSEQFF
>TRBJ1-1|TRBV2
CASSARTGDTEAFF
>TRBJ1-5|TRBV2
CASRRGQPNQPQHF
>TRBJ2-3|TRBV18
CASSPLGTSGAQYF
>TRBJ1-6|TRBV18
CASSPFGTGGNSPLHF
>TRBJ2-7|TRBV27
CASTGEGHEQYF
>TRBJ1-2|TRBV25-1
CASSDPGYYGYTF
>TRBJ2-1|TRBV4-3
CASSGVKGGGSSYNEQFF
>TRBJ2-3|TRBV5-1
CASSLRQGATDTQYF
>TRBJ2-7|TRBV4-3
CASSMDRGYEQYF
>TRBJ1-1|TRBV28
CASRRGRWENTEAFF
>TRBJ1-5|TRBV19
CASSPFPEGNQPQHF
>TRBJ1-1|TRBV10-3
CAISGTGGTEAFF
>TRBJ1-3|TRBV7-9
CASSSGGFVGNTIYF
>TRBJ1-5|TRBV7-2
CASSLDRSNQPQHF
>TRBJ1-2|TRBV30
CAWIKIDRDACYGYTF
>TRBJ2-3|TRBV15
CATSRGGTAGTDTQYF
>TRBJ2-2|TRBV7-3
CASSLSGGVAGELFF
>TRBJ2-5|TRBV4-3
CASSQDLSQSQETQYF
>TRBJ1-1|TRBV7-9
CASSLDGTGVAFF
>TRBJ1-6|TRBV7-9
CASSLEGLISPLHF
>TRBJ1-2|TRBV21-1
CASSKKPGQGGNYGYTF
>TRBJ2-3|TRBV5-6
CASSPIAGSTDTQYF
>TRBJ2-1|TRBV9
CASSVVDGGASGEQFF
>TRBJ2-5|TRBV7-3
CASSLMAGAETQYF
>TRBJ2-5|TRBV7-9
CASSLITNPQETQYF
>TRBJ1-1|TRBV19
CASSAPDLYPEAFF
>TRBJ1-4|TRBV28
CASSTHRALNEKLFF
>TRBJ1-1|TRBV18
CASSPRGGRGTEAFF
>TRBJ2-1|TRBV9
CASSVVSGGAHEQFF
>TRBJ2-6|TRBV27
CASSGLGGANSGANVLTF
>TRBJ1-5|TRBV29-1
CSVGQGAYSNQPQHF